This T cell receptor beta chain comes out of a study of identical twins. Findings and caveats of the study: Weaker excess twin sharing was observed in beta out-of-frame sequences.

This CDR3 is 13 amino acids long. Looked up from germline, CDR1 is SEHNR and CDR2 is FQNEAQ (reference sequence). Trimming removed 3 bases from V and 5 bases from J, with 8 bases in between. This clonotype was seen repeatedly, ten times or more. What it binds is not known. Template switching added a universal primer site, and cDNA bore unique molecular identifiers. TCRdb recomputed calls from the 5' RACE reads with MiXCR, one row per CDR3 protein. The sample yields about 720,000 distinct CDR3 sequences, under 9% seen once. The data also belong to a second study, concerning yellow fever vaccine responses in identical twins.

J is TRBJ1-5 and V is TRBV7-9; D is ambiguous. The sequence came from a woman aged 18-30 years in good health. Material: PBMCs. CDR3 amino acids: CASSFSGDQPQHF. The CDR3 nucleotides are TGTGCCAGCAGCTTCAGTGGAGATCAGCCCCAGCATTTT.